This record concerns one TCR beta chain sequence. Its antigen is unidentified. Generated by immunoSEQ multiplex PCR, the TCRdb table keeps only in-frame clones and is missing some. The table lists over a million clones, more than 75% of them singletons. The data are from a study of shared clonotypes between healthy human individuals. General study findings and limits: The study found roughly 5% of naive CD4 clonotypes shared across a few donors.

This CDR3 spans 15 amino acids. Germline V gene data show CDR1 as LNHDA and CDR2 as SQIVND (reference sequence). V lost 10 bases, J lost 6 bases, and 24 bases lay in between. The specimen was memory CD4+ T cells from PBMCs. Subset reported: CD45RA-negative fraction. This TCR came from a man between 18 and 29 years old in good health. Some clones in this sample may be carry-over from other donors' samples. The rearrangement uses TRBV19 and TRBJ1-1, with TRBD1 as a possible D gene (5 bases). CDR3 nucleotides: TGTGCCAAAAAGCCCCGGGACCCCCAGGTGGCTGAAGCTTTCTTT. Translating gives CAKKPRDPQVAEAFF.